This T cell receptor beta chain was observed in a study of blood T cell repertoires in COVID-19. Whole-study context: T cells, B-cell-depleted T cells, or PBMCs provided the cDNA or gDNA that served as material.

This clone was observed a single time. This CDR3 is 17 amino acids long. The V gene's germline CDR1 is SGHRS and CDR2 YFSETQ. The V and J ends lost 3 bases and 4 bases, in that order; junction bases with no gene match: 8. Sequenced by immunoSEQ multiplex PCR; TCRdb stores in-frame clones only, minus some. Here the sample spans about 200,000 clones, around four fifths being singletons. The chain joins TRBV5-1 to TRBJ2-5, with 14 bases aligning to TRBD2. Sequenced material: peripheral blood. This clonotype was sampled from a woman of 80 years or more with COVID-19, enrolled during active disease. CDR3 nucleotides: TGCGCCAGCAGCTCAGGACTAGCGGGGGGAAGGAGAGAGACCCAGTACTTC. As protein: CASSSGLAGGRRETQYF. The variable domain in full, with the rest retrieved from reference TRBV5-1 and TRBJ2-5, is KAGVTQTPRYLIKTRGQQVTLSCSPISGHRSVSWYQQTPGQGLQFLFEYFSETQRNKGNFPGRFSGRQFSNSRSEMNVSTLELGDSALYLCASSSGLAGGRRETQYFGPGTRLLVL.